The 14 T cell receptor beta chains listed next were all sequenced from one sample in a study of CD8 T cells in Susac syndrome. Random hexamers were used to reverse transcribe the RNA input (about 0.5 to 1 ug). TCRdb re-derived calls from the immunoSEQ multiplex PCR reads in MiXCR, one entry per CDR3 protein. The data show about 280,000 distinct CDR3 sequences, roughly 81% seen once. The sample was CD8+ T cells from PBMCs. The receptors come from a human donor with multiple sclerosis.

The chain carries TRBV5-4 and TRBJ2-1; 11 nucleotides match TRBD2. This CDR3 is built from 18 residues. Unmatched junction bases numbered 10, after V lost 4 bases and J lost 1 base. Germline CDR1 reads SGHNT; CDR2 reads YYREEE (reference sequence). CDR3 amino acids: CASSPGTSGGSSYNEQFF. CDR3 sequence (DNA): TGTGCCAGCAGCCCAGGGACTAGCGGTGGTAGTTCCTACAATGAGCAGTTCTTC.

V gene TRBV2 combines with J gene TRBJ1-5, with D possibly being TRBD1 (5 bases). This CDR3 contains 16 residues. Germline CDR1 reads SNHLY; CDR2 reads FYNNEI. Trimming cost V 8 bases and J 4 bases, with 21 bases left between them. The CDR3 loop reads CASSRGAGGRNQPQHF. The CDR3 bases are TGTGCCAGCTCGCGAGGAGCCGGGGGACGGAATCAGCCCCAGCATTTT.

In this sample, this clonotype turned up once. The chain joins TRBV20-1 to TRBJ2-3; 12 nucleotides line up with TRBD2. This CDR3 has 17 amino acids. Germline-derived CDR1 and CDR2 are DFQATT and SNEGSKA (reference sequence). The ends lost 3 bases at V and 6 bases at J; junction bases unmatched: 13. The DNA for the CDR3 is TGCAGTGCTAGGGAGGGGGAACGACTAGCGGGAGAGGATACGCAGTATTTT. Its translation: CSAREGERLAGEDTQYF.

CDR3 protein: CASSYLRGQGGAPNQPQHF. CDR3 nucleotide sequence: TGTGCCAGCAGTTACTTGAGGGGACAGGGGGGCGCCCCGAATCAGCCCCAGCATTTT. The gene calls are TRBV6-7 and TRBJ1-5; 11 nucleotides match TRBD1. TRBV6-7 falls under the ORF class, with uncertain function. This CDR3 spans 19 amino acids. V was pared by 1 base and J by 4 bases, with 12 bases of the junction left unmatched.

The chain combines TRBV21-1 with TRBJ2-4; TRBD2, as called in the table, went unchecked against the DNA. TRBV21-1 corresponds to a pseudogene. There are 15 residues in the CDR3. CDR3 DNA sequence: TGTGCCAGCAGCAAAGCGCCCCTCCAAAGGGACATTCAGTACTTC. As protein: CASSKAPLQRDIQYF.

The V gene is TRBV5-4, the J gene TRBJ2-3, with D perhaps matching TRBD1 or TRBD2 (5 bases each). This CDR3 region has 11 residues. Trimming took 7 bases from V and 8 from J, leaving 11 bases between them. Germline CDR1 SGHNT, CDR2 YYREEE (reference sequence). CDR3 region: CASGWGPTQYF. CDR3 DNA: TGTGCCAGCGGTTGGGGACCTACGCAGTATTTT.

The chain is built from TRBV27 and TRBJ1-5; TRBD1 matches 7 bases. Germline assignment: CDR1 MNHEY and CDR2 SMNVEV (reference sequence). This CDR3 is built from 14 residues. V dropped 7 bases and J dropped 2; count of bases not matched to a gene: 5. The CDR3 spells CASTSGGRNQPQHF. The CDR3 DNA is TGTGCCAGCACCTCAGGGGGTCGCAATCAGCCCCAGCATTTT.

The CDR3 DNA follows: TGTGCCAGCAGCTTAGGTAGGCGGGAGGGCAATGAGCAGTTCTTC. It specifies CASSLGRREGNEQFF. V is TRBV11-3 and J is TRBJ2-1; TRBD2 agrees at 9 bases. CDR3 size: 15 residues. J lost 6 bases, V lost 1 base, and 4 bases had no gene match. The V gene's germline CDR1 is SGHNT and CDR2 YENEEA.

The rearrangement joins TRBV9 to TRBJ2-3, with D hard to call. Germline assignment: CDR1 SGDLS and CDR2 YYNGEE. Trimming shortened V by 0 bases and J by 9 bases, and 8 bases separated the two germline ends. The CDR3 consists of 12 residues. The DNA of the CDR3 is TGTGCCAGCAGCGTAGATGTGGGAACGCAGTATTTT. This translates into CASSVDVGTQYF.

The chain employs TRBV15 and TRBJ2-5, with D perhaps matching TRBD2 (5 bases). This CDR3 spans 13 amino acids. Germline assignment: CDR1 LNHNV and CDR2 YYDKDF (reference sequence). The V and J ends lost 8 bases and 4 bases respectively, with 14 bases between them. For the CDR3, the DNA is TGTGCCACCGTCTTGGCGGCGGGAGAGACCCAGTACTTC. Protein: CATVLAAGETQYF.

The chain uses TRBV27 and TRBJ2-1, with 10 bases fitting TRBD2. V gave up 10 bases and J gave up 0 bases; unmatched junction bases: 3. The CDR3 has 14 residues. The germline CDR1 and CDR2 sequences are MNHEY and SMNVEV (reference sequence). The CDR3 DNA sequence: TGTGCCACGGGACTAGCGAGCTCCTACAATGAGCAGTTCTTC. Its translation: CATGLASSYNEQFF.

J is TRBJ2-5 and V is TRBV5-6, with TRBD2 matching over 8 bases. Per the germline V gene, CDR1 is SGHDT and CDR2 is YYEEEE. V shed 6 bases and J 5 bases; nucleotides not matched to a gene: 9. The length of the CDR3 is 14 residues. CDR3 loop: CASTFAGGWETQYF. CDR3 coding DNA: TGTGCCAGCACCTTTGCGGGAGGTTGGGAGACCCAGTACTTC. The variable domain in full, completed from reference TRBV5-6 and TRBJ2-5, reads DAGVTQSPTHLIKTRGQQVTLRCSPKSGHDTVSWYQQALGQGPQFIFQYYEEEERQRGNFPDRFSGHQFPNYSSELNVNALLLGDSALYLCASTFAGGWETQYFGPGTRLLVL.

The chain combines TRBV9 with TRBJ2-1, with a tentative D call TRBD2 (6 bases). Germline loops: CDR1 SGDLS, CDR2 YYNGEE. The V and J ends lost 2 bases and 3 bases respectively, with 18 bases between them. This CDR3 has 17 residues. The CDR3 reads CASSVPDSDGSYNEQFF. The CDR3 region has the DNA TGTGCCAGCAGCGTTCCAGACTCCGACGGGAGCTACAATGAGCAGTTCTTC.

V usage is TRBV20-1 and J usage is TRBJ2-5, with 10 bases aligning to TRBD2. Germline lookup yields CDR1 DFQATT and CDR2 SNEGSKA (reference sequence). This CDR3 region has 15 residues. V dropped 5 bases and J dropped 5; count of bases not matched to a gene: 11. CDR3 loop: CSADKSGRASETQYF. CDR3 bases: TGCAGTGCTGATAAAAGCGGGAGGGCCTCGGAGACCCAGTACTTC.